One and the same sample provided the 6 T cell receptor beta chains below, sequenced in a study of T cells after yellow fever vaccination. One entry per CDR3 protein results from TCRdb running MiXCR on the 5' RACE reads. Seen here are about 330,000 distinct CDR3 sequences, around 6.8% observed once, and the top ten hold over 15%. Here the sequenced sample was PBMCs, taken around 45 days after the first yellow fever vaccination. Receptors were obtained from a man in his late teens or twenties who received the YFV17D yellow fever vaccine.

The rearrangement links TRBV25-1 to TRBJ1-1; D is ambiguous. Germline V lookup: CDR1 MGHDK, CDR2 SYGVNS. CDR3 size: 14 residues. Trimming took 9 bases from V and 0 from J, leaving 14 bases between them. CDR3: CASSSRRMNTEAFF. CDR3 sequence (DNA): TGTGCCAGTAGCTCGAGGCGGATGAACACTGAAGCTTTCTTT. The whole variable domain, filled in from reference TRBV25-1 and TRBJ1-1, reads EADIYQTPRYLVIGTGKKITLECSQTMGHDKMYWYQQDPGMELHLIHYSYGVNSTEKGDLSSESTVSRIRTEHFPLTLESARPSHTSQYLCASSSRRMNTEAFFGQGTRLTVV.

This clonotype was detected ten times or more. The rearrangement links TRBV27 to TRBJ1-5; 7 bases align to TRBD1. The CDR3 runs to 15 residues. Germline lookup yields CDR1 MNHEY and CDR2 SMNVEV (reference sequence). V was pared by 3 bases and J by 4 bases, with 6 bases of the junction left unmatched. The CDR3 loop is CASSFTPTGNQPQHF. DNA for the CDR3: TGTGCCAGCAGTTTCACGCCGACAGGGAATCAGCCCCAGCATTTT.

The chain links TRBV7-2 to TRBJ1-1; weak D call: TRBD1 (6 bases). V was cut by 4 bases and J by 11 bases, with 17 bases left in between. The CDR3 length is 13 residues. The germline CDR1 and CDR2 sequences are SGHTA and FQGNSA. The CDR3 bases are TGTGCCAGCAGCTCACCCATGGGGGGCTGGGCTTTCTTT. This encodes CASSSPMGGWAFF.

The rearrangement joins TRBV27 to TRBJ2-7; the match to TRBD1 covers 7 bases. The CDR3 runs 14 residues. Germline V lookup: CDR1 MNHEY, CDR2 SMNVEV (reference sequence). V was pared by 4 bases and J by 1 base, with 4 bases of the junction left unmatched. CDR3 in DNA: TGTGCCAGCAGTTCGTTACAGGGGTCCTACGAGCAGTACGTC. As protein: CASSSLQGSYEQYV.

This clonotype turned up a few times. The rearrangement uses TRBV7-2 and TRBJ2-1, with 8 positions matching TRBD2. The V segment lost 5 bases and the J segment 9 bases; nucleotides outside the gene matches: 9. CDR1 SGHTA and CDR2 FQGNSA come from the germline V gene. This CDR3 comprises 14 residues. The chain's CDR3 is CASSQTGTRAEQFF. CDR3 nucleotide sequence: TGTGCCAGCAGCCAAACCGGGACTAGAGCTGAGCAGTTCTTC.

This clonotype was counted a few times. The gene calls are TRBV5-1 and TRBJ2-3; 8 positions agree with TRBD1. This CDR3 contains 16 residues. Germline V gives CDR1 SGHRS, CDR2 YFSETQ. With 0 bases clipped from V and 0 bases from J, the junction kept 3 bases outside the gene matches. The DNA for the CDR3 is TGCGCCAGCAGCTTGGGGACAGGGATTAGCACAGATACGCAGTATTTT. This codes for CASSLGTGISTDTQYF. Together with reference TRBV5-1 and TRBJ2-3, the CDR3 gives the full variable domain: KAGVTQTPRYLIKTRGQQVTLSCSPISGHRSVSWYQQTPGQGLQFLFEYFSETQRNKGNFPGRFSGRQFSNSRSEMNVSTLELGDSALYLCASSLGTGISTDTQYFGPGTRLTVL.